This T cell receptor (beta chain) comes out of a study of beta chain features in type 1 diabetes. Every sorted population was more than 95% pure. This CDR3 has 16 residues. The V segment lost 4 bases and the J segment 4 bases; nucleotides outside the gene matches: 5. Germline V gene sequence: CDR1 SGHNT, CDR2 YYREEE (reference sequence). Whole-study findings and limits: A potential PCR bias toward shorter templates would be equal in patient and control samples.

As regards this clone: Its antigen is still unknown.

Sequenced material consisted of expressed TCRB transcripts (all of the isolated RNA was reverse transcribed). The data were produced by immunoSEQ multiplex PCR, yet TCRdb's version contains in-frame clones alone and is incomplete. The sample has 400,000 to 550,000 clones, approximately 10% seen once; the top ten hold roughly 0.046%. The material sequenced was naive CD4+ T cells from blood. The source is a woman aged 18-29 years in good health. V gene TRBV5-4 combines with J gene TRBJ2-1, with 13 bases matching TRBD2. The CDR3 DNA reads TGTGCCAGCAGCCTCCTGGGACTAGCGGGATACAATGAGCAGTTCTTC. It encodes CASSLLGLAGYNEQFF.